The 20 T cell receptor beta chains below come from one sample, sequenced in a study of tumor and adjacent non-tumor tissue in lung cancer. No cell sorting was done before RNA was extracted from the tissue. More than 3 cm separated this lung sample from the edge of the tumor. The library came from three nested PCR rounds adapted from ARM-PCR protocols. TCRdb re-derived calls from the multiplex PCR reads in MiXCR, one entry per CDR3 protein. The sample consists of some 100,000 distinct CDR3 sequences, less than 75% of them appearing once. Sequencing was carried out using distant non-tumor lung tissue. The source is a man aged 30-40 years with non-small cell lung cancer.

This clonotype was observed a handful of times. It may be a read error: a sequence one base away is much more abundant. The chain recombines TRBV5-4 with TRBJ2-3; D might be TRBD1 (5 bases). Per germline, CDR1 SGHNT and CDR2 YYREEE (reference sequence). The CDR3 consists of 14 residues. The CDR3 reads CASSLGQGTDTHYF. The CDR3 region has the DNA TGTGCCAGCAGCTTGGGGCAGGGCACAGATACGCACTATTTT.

On this clonotype: A read error may account for a junction end that differs from germline. This chain joins TRBV13 and TRBJ2-7; perhaps TRBD2 as D (5 bases). The germline gives CDR1 PRHDT, CDR2 FYEKMQ (reference sequence). CDR3 length equals 12 residues. CDR3 sequence: CTSREGFYEQYF. CDR3 nucleotides: TGTACCAGCCGGGAAGGGTTCTACGAGCAGTATTTC.

This sequence joins TRBV7-9 and TRBJ1-3; tentative D call: TRBD1 (6 bases). The CDR3 length is 16 residues. Germline V lookup: CDR1 SEHNR, CDR2 FQNEAQ (reference sequence). The V and J ends lost 2 bases and 4 bases respectively, with 15 bases between them. Written as DNA, the CDR3 is TGTGCCAGCAGCTTATGGATGGGGGCGAAGGGAAACACCATATATTTT. It specifies CASSLWMGAKGNTIYF.

This clonotype was observed once. The DNA of the CDR3 is TGCGCCAGCAGCCAAGATAAGCGCAACATAGATACGCAGTATTTT. Translating gives CASSQDKRNIDTQYF. The rearrangement joins TRBV4-1 to TRBJ2-3; D gene unclear. Germline assignment: CDR1 MGHRA and CDR2 YSYEKL. The CDR3 spans 15 residues. The ends were cut back, 0 bases at V and 5 bases at J, with 12 bases in the middle.

The table lists this clonotype with many counts. The chain couples TRBV6-6 to TRBJ1-4, with no clear D. The germline V gene encodes CDR1 MNHNY and CDR2 SVGAGI (reference sequence). V shed 0 bases and J shed 8 bases, with 10 bases lying between them. The CDR3 length is 14 residues. The chain's CDR3 is CASSYSRSEEKLFF. As DNA, the CDR3 is TGTGCCAGCAGTTACTCGAGGTCGGAAGAAAAACTGTTTTTT.

This CDR3 reads CSVDEAGAILGDYTF. As DNA, the CDR3 is TGCAGCGTTGATGAGGCAGGGGCGATCCTCGGAGACTACACCTTC. This rearrangement joins TRBV29-1 to TRBJ1-2, with D possibly being TRBD1 (6 bases). The germline V gene has CDR1 SQVTM and CDR2 ANQGSEA. The length of the CDR3 is 15 residues. V was clipped by 3 bases and J by 10 bases, with 24 bases between them.

This clonotype was seen a handful of times. The CDR3 sequence: CASGFGAQHF. CDR3 sequence (DNA): TGTGCTAGTGGTTTCGGAGCCCAGCATTTT. The J gene is TRBJ1-5, the V gene TRBV12-5; D unresolved. Germline CDR1 reads LGHNT; CDR2 reads FRNRAP. The germline V and J ends were trimmed by 3 bases and 11 bases, with 5 bases remaining between them. The CDR3 covers 10 residues.

On this clonotype: This could be a read error, since a much larger clone is one nucleotide away. V and J are TRBV4-1 and TRBJ2-5; no firm D call. CDR3 length: 14 residues. The germline V and J ends were trimmed by 3 bases and 4 bases, with 12 bases remaining between them. Germline loops: CDR1 MGHRA, CDR2 YSYEKL. In DNA, the CDR3 is TGCGCCAGCAGCCAGCAAAATATGGGAGAGACCCAGTACTTC. Amino acid sequence: CASSQQNMGETQYF.

This clonotype was detected only a few times. This rearrangement joins TRBV11-2 to TRBJ2-5; the D gene could be TRBD1 or TRBD2 (6 bases each). The CDR3 covers 15 residues. The ends were cut back, 5 bases at V and 7 bases at J, with 20 bases in the middle. Germline-derived CDR1 and CDR2 are SGHAT and FQNNGV. The CDR3 nucleotides are TGTGCCAGCAGCAGAACTAGCAGGGGCAGAGGGACCCAGTACTTC. Translating gives CASSRTSRGRGTQYF. The full variable domain, completed using reference TRBV11-2 and TRBJ2-5, is EAGVAQSPRYKIIEKRQSVAFWCNPISGHATLYWYQQILGQGPKLLIQFQNNGVVDDSQLPKDRFSAERLKGVDSTLKIQPAKLEDSAVYLCASSRTSRGRGTQYFGPGTRLLVL.

This clonotype has a count of ten or more. The chain uses TRBV18 and TRBJ2-7; D is possibly TRBD2 (6 bases). CDR1 and CDR2 from the germline V gene are KGHSH and LQKENI. CDR3 size: 15 residues. V gave up 1 base and J gave up 4 bases, with 14 bases separating them. Here the CDR3 reads CASSPQGGGEYEQYF. The CDR3 DNA follows: TGTGCCAGCTCACCACAGGGTGGAGGGGAATACGAGCAGTACTTC.

In regard to this clonotype: This CDR3 is missing its conserved last phenylalanine or tryptophan, likely due to a read error. The chain has TRBV6-5 and TRBJ1-1; possibly TRBD1 for D (5 bases). Germline-derived CDR1 and CDR2 are MNHEY and SVGAGI. The V end lost 8 bases, the J end lost 7 bases, and 14 bases lay between the germline ends. The CDR3 consists of 12 residues. In nucleotides, the CDR3 is TGTGCCAGCGCCGATGGGGGACTTGAAGCTTTCATT. Residues: CASADGGLEAFI.

The chain has TRBV6-6 and TRBJ1-4; D is perhaps TRBD1 (6 bases). Trimming pared 10 bases from V and 2 bases from J, leaving 17 bases between. The germline V gene encodes CDR1 MNHNY and CDR2 SVGAGI (reference sequence). The CDR3 consists of 15 residues. The CDR3 coding sequence is TGTGCCATAAGTTACTCCGGGGGCACTAATGAAAAACTGTTTTTT. Translated, it gives CAISYSGGTNEKLFF.

For this clonotype: A much bigger clone sits one base away, suggesting this may be a read error. The rearrangement uses TRBV20-1 and TRBJ2-7, with D possibly being TRBD2 (5 bases). Germline V gene lookup returns CDR1 DFQATT and CDR2 SNEGSKA (reference sequence). V shed 8 bases and J shed 3 bases, with 17 bases lying between them. The CDR3 is made up of 13 amino acids. The CDR3 DNA reads as TGCAGTACTATGGACCTGAGCGGCTACGAGCAGTACTTC. Translating gives CSTMDLSGYEQYF.

V usage is TRBV18 and J usage is TRBJ1-1, with D uncertain. Germline-derived CDR1 and CDR2 are KGHSH and LQKENI. Between the trimmed V and J ends, which lost 0 bases and 2 bases, there was a span of 13 bases. The CDR3 has 16 amino acids. The CDR3: CASSPPGVEGNTEAFF. The CDR3, as DNA: TGTGCCAGCTCACCACCGGGAGTAGAGGGTAACACTGAAGCTTTCTTT.

The table lists this clonotype with a few counts. A read error may explain this, as a much larger clone is one base away. J is TRBJ2-3 and V is TRBV5-8; D perhaps matches TRBD1 (5 bases). This CDR3 region has 16 residues. The germline V gene has CDR1 SGHTS and CDR2 YDEGEE. CDR3: CASSPNSRLSTGTQYF. In DNA, the CDR3 is TGTGCCAGCAGCCCCAACTCAAGACTTTCCACAGGTACGCAGTATTTT.

The sample holds a few counts of this clonotype. V gene TRBV5-5 combines with J gene TRBJ1-1; D call uncertain. This CDR3 has 14 residues. From germline, CDR1 is SGHKS and CDR2 YYEKEE (reference sequence). V dropped 0 bases and J dropped 0 bases, with 6 bases sitting between them. The CDR3 nucleotides read TGTGCCAGCAGCTTGGTAGTACTGAACACTGAAGCTTTCTTT. Translation gives CASSLVVLNTEAFF.

This chain connects TRBV11-3 to TRBJ2-7, with no clear D. Germline CDR1 is SGHNT and CDR2 is YENEEA. This CDR3 is 13 amino acids long. DNA for the CDR3: TGTATCAGCAGCTTATCTCTAGGCTACGAGCAGTACTTC. It encodes CISSLSLGYEQYF.

About this clonotype: Mismatch with germline at one junction end may stem from a read error. CDR3 amino acids: CASSSVAVGHNEQFF. The CDR3 coding sequence is TGTGCCAGCAGCTCTGTAGCGGTAGGGCACAACGAGCAGTTCTTC. The genes are TRBV11-3 and TRBJ2-1, with D maybe TRBD2 (6 bases). Germline loops: CDR1 SGHNT, CDR2 YENEEA. This CDR3 region has 15 residues.

The chain has TRBV11-2 and TRBJ2-5; tentatively, D is TRBD2 (6 bases). Trimming stripped 8 bases from V and 4 bases from J, with 20 bases between. CDR1 is SGHAT and CDR2 is FQNNGV in the germline V gene. The CDR3 totals 15 residues. CDR3 sequence reads: CASSTSMGGRETQYF. The CDR3 DNA reads as TGTGCCAGCTCCACCTCTATGGGGGGACGAGAGACCCAGTACTTC.

As regards this clonotype: This may stem from a read error, because a much larger clone lies one nucleotide away. The chain joins TRBV29-1 to TRBJ2-4; D gene ambiguous. Per germline, CDR1 SQVTM and CDR2 ANQGSEA. The CDR3 sequence is 11 residues long. The DNA for the CDR3 is TGCAGCGTTTGGACCAAAAACATTCGGTACTTC. This codes for CSVWTKNIRYF.